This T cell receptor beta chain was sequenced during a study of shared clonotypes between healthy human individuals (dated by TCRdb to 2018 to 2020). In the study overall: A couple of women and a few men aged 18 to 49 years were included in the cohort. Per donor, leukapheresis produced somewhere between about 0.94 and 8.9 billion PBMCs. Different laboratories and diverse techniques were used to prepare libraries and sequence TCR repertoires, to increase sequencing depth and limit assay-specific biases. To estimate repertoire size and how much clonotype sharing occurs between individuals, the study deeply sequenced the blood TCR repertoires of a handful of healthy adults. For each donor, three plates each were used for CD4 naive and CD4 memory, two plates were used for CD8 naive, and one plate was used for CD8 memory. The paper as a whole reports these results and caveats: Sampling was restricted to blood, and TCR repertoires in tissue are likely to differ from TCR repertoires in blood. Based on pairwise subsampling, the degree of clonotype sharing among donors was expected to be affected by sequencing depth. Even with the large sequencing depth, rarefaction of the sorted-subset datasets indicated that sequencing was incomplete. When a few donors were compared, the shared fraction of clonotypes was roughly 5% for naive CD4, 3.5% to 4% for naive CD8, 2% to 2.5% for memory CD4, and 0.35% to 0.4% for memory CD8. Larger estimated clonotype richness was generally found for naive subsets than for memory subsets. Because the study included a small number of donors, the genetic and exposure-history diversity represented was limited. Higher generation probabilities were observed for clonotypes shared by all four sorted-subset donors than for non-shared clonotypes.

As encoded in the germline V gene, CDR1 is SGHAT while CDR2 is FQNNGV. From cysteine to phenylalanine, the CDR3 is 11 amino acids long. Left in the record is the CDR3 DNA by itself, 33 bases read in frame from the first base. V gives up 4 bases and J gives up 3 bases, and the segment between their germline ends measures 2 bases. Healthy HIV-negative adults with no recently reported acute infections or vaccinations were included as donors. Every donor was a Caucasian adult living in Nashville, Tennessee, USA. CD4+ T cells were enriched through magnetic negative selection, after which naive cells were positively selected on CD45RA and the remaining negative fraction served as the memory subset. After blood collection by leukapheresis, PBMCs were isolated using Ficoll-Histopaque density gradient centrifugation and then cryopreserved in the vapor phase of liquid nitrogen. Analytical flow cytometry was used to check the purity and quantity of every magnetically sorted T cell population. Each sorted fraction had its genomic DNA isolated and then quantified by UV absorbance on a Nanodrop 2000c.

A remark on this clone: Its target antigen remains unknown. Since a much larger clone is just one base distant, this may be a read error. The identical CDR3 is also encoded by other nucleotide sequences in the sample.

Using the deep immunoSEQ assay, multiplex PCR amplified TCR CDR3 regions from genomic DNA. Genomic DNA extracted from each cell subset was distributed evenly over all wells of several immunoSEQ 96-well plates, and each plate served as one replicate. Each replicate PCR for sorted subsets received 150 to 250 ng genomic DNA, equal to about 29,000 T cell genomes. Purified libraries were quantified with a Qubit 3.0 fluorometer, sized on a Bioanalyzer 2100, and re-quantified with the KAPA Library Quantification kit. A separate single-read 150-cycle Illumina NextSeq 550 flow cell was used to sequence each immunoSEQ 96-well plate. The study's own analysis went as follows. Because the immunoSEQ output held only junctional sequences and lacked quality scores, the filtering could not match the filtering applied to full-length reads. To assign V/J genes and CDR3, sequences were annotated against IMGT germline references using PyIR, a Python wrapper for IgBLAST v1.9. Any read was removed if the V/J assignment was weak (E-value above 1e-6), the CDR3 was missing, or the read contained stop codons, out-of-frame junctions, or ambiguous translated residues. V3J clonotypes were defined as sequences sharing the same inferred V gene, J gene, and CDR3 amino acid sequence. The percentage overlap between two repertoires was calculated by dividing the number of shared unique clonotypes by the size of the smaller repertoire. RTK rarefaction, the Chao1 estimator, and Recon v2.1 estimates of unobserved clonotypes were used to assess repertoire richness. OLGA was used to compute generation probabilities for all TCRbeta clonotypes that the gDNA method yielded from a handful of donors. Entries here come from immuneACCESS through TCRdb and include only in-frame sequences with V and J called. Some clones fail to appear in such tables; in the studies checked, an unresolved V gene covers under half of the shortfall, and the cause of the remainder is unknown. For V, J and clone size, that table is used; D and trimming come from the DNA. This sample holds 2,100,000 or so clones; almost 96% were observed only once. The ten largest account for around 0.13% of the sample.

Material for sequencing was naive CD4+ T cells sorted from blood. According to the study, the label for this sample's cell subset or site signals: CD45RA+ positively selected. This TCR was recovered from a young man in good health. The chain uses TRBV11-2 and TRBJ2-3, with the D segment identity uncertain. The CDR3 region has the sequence CASSSTDTQYF. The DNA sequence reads TGTGCCAGCAGCTCGACAGATACGCAGTATTTT. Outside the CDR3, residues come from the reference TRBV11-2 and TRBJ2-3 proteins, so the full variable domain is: EAGVAQSPRYKIIEKRQSVAFWCNPISGHATLYWYQQILGQGPKLLIQFQNNGVVDDSQLPKDRFSAERLKGVDSTLKIQPAKLEDSAVYLCASSSTDTQYFGPGTRLTVL.